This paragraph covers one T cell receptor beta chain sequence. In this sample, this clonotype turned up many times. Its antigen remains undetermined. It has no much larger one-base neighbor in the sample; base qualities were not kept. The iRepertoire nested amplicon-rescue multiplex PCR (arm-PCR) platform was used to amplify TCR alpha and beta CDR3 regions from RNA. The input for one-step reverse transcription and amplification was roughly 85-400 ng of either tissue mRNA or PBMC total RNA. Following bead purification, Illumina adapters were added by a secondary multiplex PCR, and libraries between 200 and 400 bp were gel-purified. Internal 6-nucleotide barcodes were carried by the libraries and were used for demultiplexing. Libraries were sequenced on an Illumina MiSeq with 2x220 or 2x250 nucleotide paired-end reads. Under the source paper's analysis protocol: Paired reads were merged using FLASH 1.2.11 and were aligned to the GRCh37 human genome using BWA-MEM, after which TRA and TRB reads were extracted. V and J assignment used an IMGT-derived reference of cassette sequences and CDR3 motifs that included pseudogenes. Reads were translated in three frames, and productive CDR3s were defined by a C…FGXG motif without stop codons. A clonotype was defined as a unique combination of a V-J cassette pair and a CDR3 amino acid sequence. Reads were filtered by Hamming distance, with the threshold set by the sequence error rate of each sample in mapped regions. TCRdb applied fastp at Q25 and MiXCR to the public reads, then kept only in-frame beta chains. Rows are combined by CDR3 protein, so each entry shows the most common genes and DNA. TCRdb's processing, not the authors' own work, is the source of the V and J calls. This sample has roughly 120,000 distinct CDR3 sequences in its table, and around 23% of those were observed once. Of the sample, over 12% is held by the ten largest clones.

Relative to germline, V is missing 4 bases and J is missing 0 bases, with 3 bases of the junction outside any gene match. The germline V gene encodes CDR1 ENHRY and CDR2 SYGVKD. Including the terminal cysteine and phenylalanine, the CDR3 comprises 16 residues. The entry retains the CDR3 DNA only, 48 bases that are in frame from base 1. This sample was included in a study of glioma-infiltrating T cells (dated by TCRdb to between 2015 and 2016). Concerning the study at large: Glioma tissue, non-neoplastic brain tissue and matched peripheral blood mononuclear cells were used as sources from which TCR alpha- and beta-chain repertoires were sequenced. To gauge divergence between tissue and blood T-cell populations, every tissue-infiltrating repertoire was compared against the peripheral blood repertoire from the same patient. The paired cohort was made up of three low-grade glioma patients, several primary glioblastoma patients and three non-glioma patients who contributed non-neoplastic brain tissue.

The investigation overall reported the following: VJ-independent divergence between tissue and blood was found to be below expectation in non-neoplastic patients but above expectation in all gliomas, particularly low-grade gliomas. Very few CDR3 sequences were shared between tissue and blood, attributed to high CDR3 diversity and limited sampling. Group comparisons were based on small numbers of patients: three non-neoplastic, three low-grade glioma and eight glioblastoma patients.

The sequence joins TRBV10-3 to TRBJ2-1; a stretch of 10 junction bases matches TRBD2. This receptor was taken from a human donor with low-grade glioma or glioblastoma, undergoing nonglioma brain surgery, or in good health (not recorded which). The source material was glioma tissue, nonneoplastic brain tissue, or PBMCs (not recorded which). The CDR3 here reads CAISVSSGSSYNEQFF. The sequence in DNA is TGTGCCATCAGTGTGTCTAGCGGGAGCTCCTACAATGAGCAGTTCTTC.